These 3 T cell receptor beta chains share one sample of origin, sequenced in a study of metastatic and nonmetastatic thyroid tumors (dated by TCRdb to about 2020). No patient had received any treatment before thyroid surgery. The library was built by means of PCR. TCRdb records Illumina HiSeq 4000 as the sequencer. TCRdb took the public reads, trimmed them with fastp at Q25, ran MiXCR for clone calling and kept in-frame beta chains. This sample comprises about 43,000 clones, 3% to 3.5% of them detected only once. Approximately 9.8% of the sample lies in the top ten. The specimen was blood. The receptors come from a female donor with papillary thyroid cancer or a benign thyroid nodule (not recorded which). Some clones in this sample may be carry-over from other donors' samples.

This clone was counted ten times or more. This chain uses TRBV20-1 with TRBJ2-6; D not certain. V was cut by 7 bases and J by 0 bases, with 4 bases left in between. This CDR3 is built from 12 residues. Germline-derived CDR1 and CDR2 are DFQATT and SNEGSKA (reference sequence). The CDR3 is CSVLSGANVLTF. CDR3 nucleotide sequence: TGCAGTGTTCTCTCTGGGGCCAACGTCCTGACTTTC.

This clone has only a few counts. CDR3 amino acids: CASIGGSSKNIQYF. The DNA for the CDR3 is TGTGCCAGCATTGGCGGGAGTAGCAAAAACATTCAGTACTTC. The chain joins TRBV2 to TRBJ2-4; 7 bases are a match to TRBD2. Germline CDR1 SNHLY, CDR2 FYNNEI. This CDR3 region has 14 residues. V was clipped by 7 bases and J by 3 bases; unmatched bases: 6.

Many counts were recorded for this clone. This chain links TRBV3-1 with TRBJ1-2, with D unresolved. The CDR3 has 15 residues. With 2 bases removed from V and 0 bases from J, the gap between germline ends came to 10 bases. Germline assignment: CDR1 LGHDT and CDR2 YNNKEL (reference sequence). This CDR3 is CASSQSSGTNYGYTF. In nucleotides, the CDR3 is TGTGCCAGCAGCCAAAGTTCGGGGACTAACTATGGCTACACCTTC.